The 9 T cell receptor beta chains below come from one sample, sequenced in a study of blood T cell repertoires in COVID-19. Here immunoSEQ multiplex PCR was the method, and the copy in TCRdb shows in-frame clones only, minus some. The sample carries some 120,000 clones, less than 90% recorded once. Sequenced input: peripheral blood. The source of these receptors is a man older than 75 with active or convalescent COVID-19.

The V call is TRBV30, the J call TRBJ2-7; TRBD2 aligns across 13 bases. V was clipped by 1 base and J by 13 bases; unmatched bases: 13. In germline, CDR1 is GTSNPN, CDR2 SVGIG (reference sequence). The CDR3 is made up of 15 amino acids. The CDR3 bases are TGTGCCTGGAGTGCACAGGGGACTAGCGGGGCCTTTAGCTACTTC. It codes for CAWSAQGTSGAFSYF.

With respect to this clone: Other DNA sequences in the sample encode the same CDR3. V is TRBV6-2 or TRBV6-3 and J is TRBJ1-1; 7 nucleotides agree with TRBD1. V shed 6 bases and J 2 bases; nucleotides not matched to a gene: 6. Germline CDR1 is MNHEY and CDR2 is SVGEGT. CDR3 size: 14 residues. In DNA, the CDR3 is TGTGCCAGCAGCCTTCGACAGGGTAACACTGAAGCTTTCTTT. It codes for CASSLRQGNTEAFF.

J is TRBJ2-2 and V is TRBV5-1; 7 nucleotides align to TRBD2. Germline CDR1 and CDR2: SGHRS and YFSETQ. This CDR3 contains 15 residues. With 4 bases clipped from V and 0 bases from J, the junction kept 3 bases outside the gene matches. The CDR3 nucleotides read TGCGCCAGCAGCCCCACTAGCGCGAACACCGGGGAGCTGTTTTTT. Translating it yields CASSPTSANTGELFF.

This chain joins TRBV5-6 and TRBJ2-2, with 8 bases that match TRBD1. Germline V CDR1 and CDR2: SGHDT, YYEEEE. Unmatched junction bases numbered 4, after V lost 6 bases and J lost 0 bases. This CDR3 spans 15 amino acids. Written as DNA, the CDR3 is TGTGCCAGCACCAAGACAGGGGCGAACACCGGGGAGCTGTTTTTT. Protein sequence: CASTKTGANTGELFF.

The chain carries TRBV7-8 and TRBJ1-5; TRBD1 matches 10 bases. The CDR3 spans 16 residues. Trimming at V came to 2 bases and at J to 7 bases, leaving 8 bases not matched to a gene. CDR1 SGHVS and CDR2 FQNEAQ come from the germline V gene. CDR3 coding DNA: TGTGCCAGCAGCTTAAGGACAGGGGGGGGAAGCCAGCCCCAGCATTTT. This sequence encodes CASSLRTGGGSQPQHF.

The chain is built from TRBV10-3 and TRBJ1-4; tentatively, D is TRBD1 (6 bases). Looked up from germline, CDR1 is ENHRY and CDR2 is SYGVKD. V lost 3 bases and J 7 bases, leaving 15 bases between the germline ends. There are 15 residues in the CDR3. The CDR3 loop reads CAISDHRVGFEKLFF. CDR3 sequence (DNA): TGTGCCATCAGTGACCACAGGGTTGGGTTTGAAAAACTGTTTTTT.

The V gene is TRBV2, the J gene TRBJ2-1; no reliable D call. The germline V gene encodes CDR1 SNHLY and CDR2 FYNNEI. The CDR3 has 15 amino acids. Trimming removed 2 bases at V and 6 bases at J, with 14 bases between. The CDR3 here is CASSELLPLTNEQFF. CDR3 nucleotides: TGTGCCAGCAGTGAACTCCTACCCCTTACCAATGAGCAGTTCTTC.

This chain uses TRBV7-6 with TRBJ1-4, with a tentative D call TRBD1 (6 bases). Trimming left V 2 bases short and J 10 bases short, with 14 bases between. Germline loops: CDR1 SGHVS, CDR2 FNYEAQ. This CDR3 spans 14 amino acids. The CDR3, as DNA: TGTGCCAGCAGCTTAATAAGGGGGAGTGGAAAACTGTTTTTT. This translates into CASSLIRGSGKLFF.

The CDR3 nucleotides read TGTGCCTGGAGTCCGGGGGGCGTTGGGGGCTACACCTTC. Translation: CAWSPGGVGGYTF. The V gene is TRBV30, the J gene TRBJ1-2; D might be TRBD1 (6 bases). CDR3 length: 13 residues. Germline V lookup: CDR1 GTSNPN, CDR2 SVGIG (reference sequence). Trimming stripped 2 bases from V and 8 bases from J, with 15 bases between.